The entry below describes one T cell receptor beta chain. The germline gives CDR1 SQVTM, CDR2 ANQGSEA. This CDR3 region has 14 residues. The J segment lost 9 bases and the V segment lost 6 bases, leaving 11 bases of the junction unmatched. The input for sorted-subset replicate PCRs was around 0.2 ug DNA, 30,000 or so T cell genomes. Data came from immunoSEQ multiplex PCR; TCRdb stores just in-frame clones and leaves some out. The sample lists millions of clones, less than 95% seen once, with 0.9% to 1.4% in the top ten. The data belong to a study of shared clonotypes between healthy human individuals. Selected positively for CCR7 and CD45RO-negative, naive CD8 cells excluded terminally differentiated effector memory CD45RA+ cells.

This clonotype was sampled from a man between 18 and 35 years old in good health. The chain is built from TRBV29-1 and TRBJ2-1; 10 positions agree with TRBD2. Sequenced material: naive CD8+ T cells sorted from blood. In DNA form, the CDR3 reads TGCAGCGTCAACCCGGCTAGCGGGAGCAGTGAGCAGTTCTTC. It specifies CSVNPASGSSEQFF.